The 20 T cell receptor beta chains below were found in one sample sequenced in a study of T cell clonality in common variable immunodeficiency. Data came from immunoSEQ multiplex PCR; TCRdb stores just in-frame clones and leaves some out. The specimen has about 23,000 clones, none found just once. These receptors are not linked to any known antigen. Study results and limitations: Reportedly, TCR beta sequences from common variable immunodeficiency showed fewer deletions and N-nucleotide insertions.

The sample consisted of peripheral blood mononuclear cells. The origin of the receptors is a human donor with common variable immunodeficiency.

A few counts support this clone. The read ends 3 residues shy of where the CDR3 ends; the end is completed using the germline J gene. The chain combines TRBV20-1 with TRBJ2-7; D perhaps matches TRBD2 (5 bases). The germline CDR1 and CDR2 sequences are DFQATT and SNEGSKA (reference sequence). There are 15 residues in the CDR3. Trimming pared 0 bases from V and 0 bases from J, leaving 12 bases between. This CDR3 is CSARDPKRSSYEQYF. The part of the CDR3 DNA that was read is TGCAGTGCTAGAGACCCCAAGCGGAGCTCCTACGAG.

On this clone: Read sequence stops 3 residues before the CDR3 end, and the germline J gene provides the missing end. The rearrangement uses TRBV7-6 and TRBJ2-6, with 9 bases that match TRBD1. The CDR3 is made up of 17 amino acids. Per the germline V gene, CDR1 is SGHVS and CDR2 is FNYEAQ. V shed 5 bases and J 3 bases; nucleotides not matched to a gene: 8. This CDR3 reads CASSPAYRGRGANVLTF. CDR3 bases read: TGTGCCAGCAGCCCCGCGTACAGGGGGCGTGGGGCCAACGTC.

This clone has more than one count but fewer than ten. Coverage ceases 3 residues before the CDR3 finishes, and the germline J gene fills in the end. The J gene is TRBJ2-2, the V gene TRBV7-3; 9 nucleotides match TRBD2. Germline V CDR1 and CDR2: SGHTA, FQGTGA. CDR3 length: 14 amino acids. V gave up 6 bases and J gave up 4 bases; unmatched junction bases: 3. The CDR3 DNA, read in part, is TGTGCCAGCAGGGCGGGGGGGCCCACCGGGGAG. Translating it yields CASRAGGPTGE. The whole CDR3 protein reads CASRAGGPTGELFF.

A note on this clone: The CDR3 end lies 3 residues beyond the end of the read and is filled in from the germline J gene. The chain recombines TRBV6-2 or TRBV6-3 with TRBJ1-5; 9 nucleotides match TRBD1. From germline, CDR1 is MNHEY and CDR2 SVGEGT. The CDR3 covers 15 residues. V lost 6 bases and J lost 4; bases outside the gene matches: 7. The sequenced part of the CDR3 DNA is TGTGCCAGCAGCCAAACAGGGGGCATGAATCAGCCC. Residues: CASSQTGGMNQP. The complete CDR3 sequence is CASSQTGGMNQPQHF.

Ten or more counts support this clone. The read terminates 3 residues before the CDR3 end, so the remaining end is supplied by the germline J gene. The chain carries TRBV29-1 and TRBJ1-1; D uncertain. The V gene lost 4 bases and the J gene lost 0 bases, with 9 bases spanning the gap. Germline V gives CDR1 SQVTM, CDR2 ANQGSEA. The CDR3 covers 13 residues. The chain's CDR3 is CSVGAGMNTEAFF. The sequenced CDR3 bases are TGCAGCGTTGGGGCAGGAATGAACACTGAA.

This clone was observed a few times. The sequenced fragment ends 3 residues before the CDR3 boundary, so the rest is inferred from the germline J gene. The gene calls are TRBV7-8 and TRBJ1-1, with unresolved D. The CDR3 length is 15 residues. V lost 1 base and J 5 bases, leaving 14 bases between the germline ends. Germline CDR1 is SGHVS and CDR2 is FQNEAQ. The CDR3 sequence: CASSLGRQERTEAFF. Incomplete CDR3 DNA: TGTGCCAGCAGCTTAGGTCGTCAGGAGAGGACTGAA.

This clone was seen a few times. The read falls 3 residues short of the CDR3 end, and the missing part is taken from the germline J gene. The chain uses TRBV7-9 and TRBJ2-5, with a possible D match to TRBD2 (5 bases). Germline lookup yields CDR1 SEHNR and CDR2 FQNEAQ (reference sequence). V was cut by 3 bases and J by 1 base, with 9 bases left in between. The CDR3 is 14 residues long. CDR3 residues: CASSLSSGQETQYF. The sequenced CDR3 bases are TGTGCCAGCAGCTTGAGCAGCGGCCAAGAGACC. Full variable domain (outside the CDR3, taken from reference TRBV7-9 and TRBJ2-5): DTGVSQNPRHKITKRGQNVTFRCDPISEHNRLYWYRQTLGQGPEFLTYFQNEAQLEKSRLLSDRFSAERPKGSFSTLEIQRTEQGDSAMYLCASSLSSGQETQYFGPGTRLLVL.

In the case of this clone: Coverage ceases 3 residues before the CDR3 finishes, and the germline J gene fills in the end. J is TRBJ1-4 and V is TRBV2; D is ambiguous. The germline V gene has CDR1 SNHLY and CDR2 FYNNEI. Trimming took off 4 bases at V and 4 bases at J, with 13 bases between the two ends. The CDR3 runs 15 residues. The CDR3 loop reads CASSVQEVFNEKLFF. The sequenced part of the CDR3 DNA is TGTGCCAGCAGTGTGCAAGAGGTTTTTAATGAAAAA.

This clone has just a few counts. Read data end 3 residues before the CDR3 end; the end is taken from the germline J gene. The chain employs TRBV2 and TRBJ1-5; D not resolved. The CDR3 is made up of 13 amino acids. Germline loops: CDR1 SNHLY, CDR2 FYNNEI. The V and J ends lost 3 bases and 7 bases respectively, with 10 bases between them. This chain's CDR3 is CASSEREGQPQHF. Incomplete CDR3 DNA: TGTGCCAGCAGTGAGCGGGAGGGCCAGCCC.

The sequenced part of the CDR3 DNA is TGTGCCAGCTCAGGGACAGGGATTCTGCCC. Its protein is CASSGTGILP. The complete CDR3 reads CASSGTGILPQHF. The V call is TRBV18, the J call TRBJ1-5; 9 bases fit TRBD1. The sequence runs out 3 residues before the end of the CDR3; the remainder is reconstructed from the germline J gene. Germline CDR1 reads KGHSH; CDR2 reads LQKENI. The CDR3 runs 13 residues. V lost 5 bases, J lost 9 bases, and 5 bases stayed unmatched. The whole variable domain, remainder taken from reference TRBV18 and TRBJ1-5, is NAGVMQNPRHLVRRRGQEARLRCSPMKGHSHVYWYRQLPEEGLKFMVYLQKENIIDESGMPKERFSAEFPKEGPSILRIQQVVRGDSAAYFCASSGTGILPQHFGDGTRLSIL.

This clone came up many times. The CDR3 end falls 3 residues outside the read, so it is completed with the germline J gene. The chain employs TRBV5-1 and TRBJ2-2, with a weak D call TRBD1 (5 bases). The CDR3 is 14 amino acids. The V end was cut by 6 bases, the J end by 2 bases, with 11 bases between. Germline lookup yields CDR1 SGHRS and CDR2 YFSETQ. The DNA read from the CDR3 is TGCGCCAGCACCCCCACAGGAAACACCGGGGAG. It codes for CASTPTGNTGE. In full, the CDR3 reads CASTPTGNTGELFF.

Worth noting for this clone: The observed sequence ends 3 residues before the CDR3 terminus, with the missing tail filled in from the germline J gene. The chain recombines TRBV11-2 with TRBJ2-5; 10 positions agree with TRBD2. The J segment lost 7 bases and the V segment lost 4 bases, leaving 6 bases of the junction unmatched. Germline V gives CDR1 SGHAT, CDR2 FQNNGV. The CDR3 has 14 amino acids. The sequenced CDR3 bases are TGTGCCAGCAGCTATGGACTAGCGGTGGGGACC. It yields the protein CASSYGLAVGT. The whole CDR3 protein is CASSYGLAVGTQYF.

This clone appeared many times. The read terminates 3 residues ahead of where the CDR3 ends, so the germline J gene completes it. The chain links TRBV5-1 to TRBJ1-2; tentatively, D is TRBD1 (6 bases). V was shortened by 4 bases and J by 6 bases, with 13 bases between the two germline ends. This CDR3 has 13 residues. The germline CDR1 and CDR2 sequences are SGHRS and YFSETQ. CDR3 bases read: TGCGCCAGCAGCGCGACAGGTGACCATGGC. Its translation: CASSATGDHG. The full CDR3 protein is CASSATGDHGYTF. The variable domain in full, completed from reference TRBV5-1 and TRBJ1-2, reads KAGVTQTPRYLIKTRGQQVTLSCSPISGHRSVSWYQQTPGQGLQFLFEYFSETQRNKGNFPGRFSGRQFSNSRSEMNVSTLELGDSALYLCASSATGDHGYTFGSGTRLTVV.

With respect to this clone: The CDR3 end falls 3 residues outside the read, so it is completed with the germline J gene. The chain carries TRBV30 and TRBJ1-1; 9 positions agree with TRBD1. The junction had 5 bases not matched to a gene; V was cut back by 4 bases and J by 2 bases. CDR3 length: 14 residues. The germline CDR1 and CDR2 sequences are GTSNPN and SVGIG (reference sequence). CDR3 DNA, as far as it was read: TGTGCCTGGAAGAGACAGGGGGTCAACACTGAA. It encodes CAWKRQGVNTE. In full, the CDR3 is CAWKRQGVNTEAFF.

This clone was detected a few times. CDR3 loop: CASSPSRETQYF. The DNA read from the CDR3 is TGTGCCAGCAGCCCGAGTAGAGAGACC. The chain uses TRBV11-2 and TRBJ2-5; D unresolved. The observed sequence ends 3 residues before the CDR3 terminus, with the missing tail filled in from the germline J gene. Trimming cost V 5 bases and J 4 bases, with 8 bases left between them. Germline lookup yields CDR1 SGHAT and CDR2 FQNNGV. This CDR3 has 12 residues.

This clone occurred many times. Read coverage stops 3 residues before the CDR3 terminus; the germline J gene supplies the remainder. The chain combines TRBV7-9 with TRBJ2-1; D possibly corresponds to TRBD2 (6 bases). The V end was cut by 4 bases, the J end by 7 bases, with 14 bases between. CDR3 length equals 14 residues. CDR1 is SEHNR and CDR2 is FQNEAQ in the germline V gene (reference sequence). The CDR3 reads CASSSPGTPNEQFF. The sequenced part of the CDR3 DNA is TGTGCCAGCAGCTCCCCCGGGACTCCAAATGAG.

This clone was observed at least ten times. Read sequence stops 3 residues before the CDR3 end, and the germline J gene provides the missing end. This rearrangement joins TRBV2 to TRBJ2-5; perhaps TRBD1 as D (6 bases). The CDR3 covers 13 residues. The germline V and J ends were trimmed by 7 bases and 7 bases, with 16 bases remaining between them. CDR1 is SNHLY, CDR2 FYNNEI, per germline. Partial CDR3 DNA: TGTGCCAGCAAAAGCCCAGGGGTTGGGACC. This sequence encodes CASKSPGVGT. Given in full, the CDR3 is CASKSPGVGTQYF. Full variable domain (rest looked up from reference TRBV2 and TRBJ2-5): EPEVTQTPSHQVTQMGQEVILRCVPISNHLYFYWYRQILGQKVEFLVSFYNNEISEKSEIFDDQFSVERPDGSNFTLKIRSTKLEDSAMYFCASKSPGVGTQYFGPGTRLLVL.

This clone was seen more than once but under ten times. Sequencing ends 3 residues short of the CDR3 end; the germline J gene provides the rest. The chain is built from TRBV7-9 and TRBJ1-2; 8 nucleotides agree with TRBD1. This CDR3 comprises 12 residues. The germline gives CDR1 SEHNR, CDR2 FQNEAQ (reference sequence). After removal of 6 bases from V and 7 bases from J, the junction contained 4 bases not matched to a gene. The chain's CDR3 is CASRPGGSGYTF. CDR3 DNA (partial): TGTGCCAGCAGACCAGGGGGCTCTGGC.

With regard to this clone: The sequenced fragment ends 3 residues before the CDR3 boundary, so the rest is inferred from the germline J gene. This rearrangement joins TRBV7-8 to TRBJ1-1, with D possibly being TRBD1 (5 bases). The germline V and J ends were trimmed by 5 bases and 1 base, with 11 bases remaining between them. The CDR3 loop spans 14 amino acids. Germline V gene lookup returns CDR1 SGHVS and CDR2 FQNEAQ. The CDR3 bases that were read are TGTGCCAGCAGCCGAAACGGGGGGAACACTGAA. Translated: CASSRNGGNTE. The full CDR3 protein is CASSRNGGNTEAFF.

Points on this clone: From the germline J gene comes the end of the CDR3, since the read stops 3 residues before it. The rearrangement links TRBV19 to TRBJ2-4; 7 bases fit TRBD1. J lost 7 bases, V lost 5 bases, and 14 bases had no gene match. CDR1 LNHDA and CDR2 SQIVND come from the germline V gene (reference sequence). The CDR3 is 16 amino acids. The sequenced part of the CDR3 DNA is TGTGCCAGTAGTTTTGAAAACAGGGGAATGGGGAACATT. Translated, it gives CASSFENRGMGNI. In full, the CDR3 is CASSFENRGMGNIQYF.